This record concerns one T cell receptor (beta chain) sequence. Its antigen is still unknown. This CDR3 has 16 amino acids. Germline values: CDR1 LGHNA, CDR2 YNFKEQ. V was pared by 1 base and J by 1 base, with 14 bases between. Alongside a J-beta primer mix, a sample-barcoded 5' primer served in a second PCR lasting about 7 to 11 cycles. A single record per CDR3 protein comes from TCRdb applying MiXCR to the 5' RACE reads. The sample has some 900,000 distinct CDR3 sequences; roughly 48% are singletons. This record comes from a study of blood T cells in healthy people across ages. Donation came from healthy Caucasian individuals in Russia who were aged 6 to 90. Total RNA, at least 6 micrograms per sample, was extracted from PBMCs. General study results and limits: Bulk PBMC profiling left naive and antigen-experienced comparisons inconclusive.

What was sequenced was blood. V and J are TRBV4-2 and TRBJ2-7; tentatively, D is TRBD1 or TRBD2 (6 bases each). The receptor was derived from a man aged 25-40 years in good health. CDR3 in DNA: TGTGCCAGCAGCCAAGGGGAAGGGGGGCGATCCTACGAGCAGTACTTC. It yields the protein CASSQGEGGRSYEQYF.